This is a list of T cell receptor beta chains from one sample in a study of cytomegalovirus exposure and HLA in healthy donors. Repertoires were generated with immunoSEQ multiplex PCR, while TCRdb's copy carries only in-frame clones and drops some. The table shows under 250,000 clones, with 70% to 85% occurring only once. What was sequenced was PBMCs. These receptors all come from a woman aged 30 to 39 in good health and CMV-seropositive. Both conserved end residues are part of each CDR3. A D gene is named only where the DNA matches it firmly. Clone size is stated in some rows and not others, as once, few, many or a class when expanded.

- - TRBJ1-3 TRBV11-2 TGTGCCACCCCGGCAGGGTTTGGAAACACCATATATTTT CATPAGFGNTIYF
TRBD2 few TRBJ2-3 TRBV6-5 TGTGCCAGCAGCCCCAGCGGGAGGGGCACAGATACGCAGTATTTT CASSPSGRGTDTQYF
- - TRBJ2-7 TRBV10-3 TGTGCCATCAGTGACCAGGTCGCCGTCGGCCACGAGCAGTACTTC CAISDQVAVGHEQYF
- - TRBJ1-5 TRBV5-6 TGTGCCAGCAGCTTGTGGAGGGGAAGCAATCAGCCCCAGCATTTT CASSLWRGSNQPQHF
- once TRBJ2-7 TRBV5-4 TGTGCCAGCAGCGGCGGCGACTACGAGCAGTACTTC CASSGGDYEQYF
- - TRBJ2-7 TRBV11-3 TGTGCCAGCAGCTTAGGGGGAGGGGGCGAGCAGTACTTC CASSLGGGGEQYF
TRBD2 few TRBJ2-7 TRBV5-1 TGCGCCAGCACCCGGAGCGGGAGGGCCCAACTTTCCTACGAGCAGTACTTC CASTRSGRAQLSYEQYF
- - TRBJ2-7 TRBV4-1 TGCGCCAGCAGTCAGGGAGGTGGCGAGCAGTACTTC CASSQGGGEQYF
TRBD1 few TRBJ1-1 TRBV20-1 TGCAGTGCTAAGACAGGGTTAAACGCTTTCTTT CSAKTGLNAFF
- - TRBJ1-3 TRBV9 TGTGCCAGCAGCGTAGATACAGGTACTGGAAACACCATATATTTT CASSVDTGTGNTIYF
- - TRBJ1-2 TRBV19 TGTGCCAGTAGTCATCCGGGCTCCCCGGGGGACTATGGCTACACCTTC CASSHPGSPGDYGYTF
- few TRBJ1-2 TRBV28 TGTGCCAGCAGTTTATTGAGGGAGGATAATGGCTACACCTTC CASSLLREDNGYTF